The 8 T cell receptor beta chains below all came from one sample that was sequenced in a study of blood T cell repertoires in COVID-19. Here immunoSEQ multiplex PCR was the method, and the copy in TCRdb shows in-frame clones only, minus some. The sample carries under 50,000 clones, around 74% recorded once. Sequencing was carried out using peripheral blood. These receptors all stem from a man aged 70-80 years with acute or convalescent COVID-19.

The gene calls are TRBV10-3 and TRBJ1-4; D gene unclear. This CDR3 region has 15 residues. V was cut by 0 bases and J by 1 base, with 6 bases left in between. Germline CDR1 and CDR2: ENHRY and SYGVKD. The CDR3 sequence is CAISESEGTNEKLFF. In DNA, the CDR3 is TGTGCCATCAGTGAGTCGGAGGGAACTAATGAAAAACTGTTTTTT.

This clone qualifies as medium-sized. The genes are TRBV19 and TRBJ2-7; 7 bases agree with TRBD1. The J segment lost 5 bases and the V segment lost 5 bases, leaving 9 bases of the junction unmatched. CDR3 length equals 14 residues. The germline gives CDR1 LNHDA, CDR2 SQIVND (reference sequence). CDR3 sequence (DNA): TGTGCCAGTAGTTTACAGGGGAGTTTTAACGAGCAGTACTTC. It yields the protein CASSLQGSFNEQYF.

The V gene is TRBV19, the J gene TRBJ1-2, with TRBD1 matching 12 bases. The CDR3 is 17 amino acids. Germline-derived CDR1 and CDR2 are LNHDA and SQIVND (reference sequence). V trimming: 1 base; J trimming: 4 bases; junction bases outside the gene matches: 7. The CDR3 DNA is TGTGCCAGTAGTATAGGAACGGGACAGGGGGCGATCTATGGCTACACCTTC. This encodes CASSIGTGQGAIYGYTF.

Here the CDR3 DNA reads TGTGCCAGCAACACAGGGGATCCGTGGGAGACCCAGTACTTC. It is translated as CASNTGDPWETQYF. The chain carries TRBV6-5 and TRBJ2-5; 7 bases match TRBD1. V was clipped by 7 bases and J by 5 bases; unmatched bases: 10. Germline loops: CDR1 MNHEY, CDR2 SVGAGI. This CDR3 is 14 amino acids long.

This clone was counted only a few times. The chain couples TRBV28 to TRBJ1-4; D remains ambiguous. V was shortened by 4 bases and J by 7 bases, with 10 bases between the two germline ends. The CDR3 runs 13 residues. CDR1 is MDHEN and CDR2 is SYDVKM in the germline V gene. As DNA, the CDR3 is TGTGCCAGCAGTTACGGGTCGGCTGAAAAACTGTTTTTT. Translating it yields CASSYGSAEKLFF.

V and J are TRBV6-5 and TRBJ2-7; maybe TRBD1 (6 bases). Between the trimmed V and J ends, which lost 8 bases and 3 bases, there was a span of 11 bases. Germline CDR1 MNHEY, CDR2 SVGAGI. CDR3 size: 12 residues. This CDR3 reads CASLQGFYEQYF. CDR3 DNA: TGTGCCAGCCTGCAGGGGTTCTACGAGCAGTACTTC.

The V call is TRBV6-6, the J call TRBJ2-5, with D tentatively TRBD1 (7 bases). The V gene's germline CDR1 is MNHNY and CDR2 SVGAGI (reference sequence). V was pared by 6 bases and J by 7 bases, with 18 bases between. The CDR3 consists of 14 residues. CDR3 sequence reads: CASRTRQGLGTQYF. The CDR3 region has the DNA TGTGCCAGCAGGACTAGACAGGGCCTGGGGACCCAGTACTTC.

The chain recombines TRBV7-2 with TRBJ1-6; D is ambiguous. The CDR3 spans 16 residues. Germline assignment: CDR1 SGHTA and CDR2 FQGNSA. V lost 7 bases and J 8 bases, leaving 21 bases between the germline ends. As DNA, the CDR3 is TGTGCCAGCAAACGGGAAGTTGGGAATATAGATTCACCCCTCCACTTT. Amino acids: CASKREVGNIDSPLHF. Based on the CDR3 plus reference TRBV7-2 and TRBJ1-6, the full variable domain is GAGVSQSPSNKVTEKGKDVELRCDPISGHTALYWYRQSLGQGLEFLIYFQGNSAPDKSGLPSDRFSAERTGGSVSTLTIQRTQQEDSAVYLCASKREVGNIDSPLHFGNGTRLTVT.